This record looks at one T cell receptor (beta chain) sequence and its context. The antigen is unknown. Germline V gene data show CDR1 as MNHNS and CDR2 as SASEGT. The CDR3 has 11 amino acids. Trimming stripped 6 bases from V and 4 bases from J, with 6 bases between. The data originate from a study of siplizumab effects on memory and regulatory T cells. Study-wide findings and caveats: Significant reduction of alloreactive sequences traceable to unstimulated CD4+ memory cells was observed with siplizumab. No assignable naive or memory phenotype existed for roughly 80-95% of proliferating CD4+ or CD8+ clones. The authors did not confirm suppressive function in proliferating Tregs from siplizumab cultures.

The protocol was immunoSEQ multiplex PCR, while the TCRdb copy is restricted to in-frame clones and leaves out a portion. This sample has more than 85,000 clones; 75% to 95% occur once, and the top ten carry roughly 2.5%. The V gene is TRBV6-1, the J gene TRBJ2-5, with a tentative D call TRBD2 (6 bases). Sequences were obtained from CD4+ T cells sorted from blood. The source is a human donor in good health. Some clones in this sample may be carry-over from other donors' samples. CDR3 DNA: TGTGCCAGCAGAGCGGGAGAGACCCAGTACTTC. Its translation is CASRAGETQYF.